Reported below is one T cell receptor beta chain. Its specificity is unknown. CDR1 and CDR2 from the germline V gene are LNHDA and SQIVND (reference sequence). The V segment lost 3 bases and the J segment 4 bases; nucleotides outside the gene matches: 15. The CDR3 loop spans 18 amino acids. This record belongs to a study of beta chain features in type 1 diabetes. Overall study results and limits: Among type 1 diabetes patients, VDJ junctions had fewer insertions and more deletions.

All of the isolated RNA was reverse transcribed, so expressed TCRB transcripts were sequenced. TCRdb's copy holds only in-frame clones and misses some; the assay was immunoSEQ multiplex PCR. In the table there are about 59,000 clones, around three fifths of which are singletons. V and J are TRBV19 and TRBJ1-2; 9 nucleotides agree with TRBD1. Sequenced input: Tregs from blood. This TCR was sampled from a woman under 30 in good health. The CDR3 DNA reads TGTGCCAGTAGTATTTCCCAAACTACAGGGGGCGCGCCCTATGGCTACACCTTC. As protein: CASSISQTTGGAPYGYTF.